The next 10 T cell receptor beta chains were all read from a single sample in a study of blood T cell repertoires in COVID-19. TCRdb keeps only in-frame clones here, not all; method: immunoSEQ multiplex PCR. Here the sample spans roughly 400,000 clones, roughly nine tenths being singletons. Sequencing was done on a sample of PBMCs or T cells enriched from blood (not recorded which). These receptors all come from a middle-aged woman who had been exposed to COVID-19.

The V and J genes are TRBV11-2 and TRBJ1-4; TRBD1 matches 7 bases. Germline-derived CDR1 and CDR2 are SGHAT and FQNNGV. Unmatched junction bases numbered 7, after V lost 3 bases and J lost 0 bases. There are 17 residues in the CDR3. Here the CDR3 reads CASSFQGGIATNEKLFF. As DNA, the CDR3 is TGTGCCAGCAGCTTTCAGGGGGGAATTGCAACTAATGAAAAACTGTTTTTT. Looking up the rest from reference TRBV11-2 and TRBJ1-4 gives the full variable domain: EAGVAQSPRYKIIEKRQSVAFWCNPISGHATLYWYQQILGQGPKLLIQFQNNGVVDDSQLPKDRFSAERLKGVDSTLKIQPAKLEDSAVYLCASSFQGGIATNEKLFFGSGTQLSVL.

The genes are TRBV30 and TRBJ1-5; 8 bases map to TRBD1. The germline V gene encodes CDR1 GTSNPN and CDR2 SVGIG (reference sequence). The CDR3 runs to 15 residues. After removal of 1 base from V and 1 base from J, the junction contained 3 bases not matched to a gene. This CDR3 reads CAWSATGASNQPQHF. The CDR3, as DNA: TGTGCCTGGAGTGCGACAGGGGCCAGCAATCAGCCCCAGCATTTT.

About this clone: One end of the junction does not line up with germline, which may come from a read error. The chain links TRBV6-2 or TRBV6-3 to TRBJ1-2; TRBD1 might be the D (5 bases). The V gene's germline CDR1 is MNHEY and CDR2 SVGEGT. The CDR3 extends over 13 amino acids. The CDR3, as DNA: TGTGCCAGCAGTCCCTCCGGACACAAGGGCTCCACCTTC. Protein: CASSPSGHKGSTF.

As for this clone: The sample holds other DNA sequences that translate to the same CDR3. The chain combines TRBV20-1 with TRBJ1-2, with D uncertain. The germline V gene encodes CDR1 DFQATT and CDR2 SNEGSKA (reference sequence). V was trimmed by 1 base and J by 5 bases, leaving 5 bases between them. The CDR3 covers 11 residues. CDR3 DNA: TGCAGTGCTAGAGCAGGTTATGGCTACACCTTC. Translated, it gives CSARAGYGYTF.

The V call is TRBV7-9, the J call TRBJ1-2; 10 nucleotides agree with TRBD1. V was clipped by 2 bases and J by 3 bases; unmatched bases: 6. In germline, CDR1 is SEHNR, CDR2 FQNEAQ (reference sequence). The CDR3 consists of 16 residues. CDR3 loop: CASSLIIGTGDYGYTF. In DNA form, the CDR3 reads TGTGCCAGCAGCTTAATCATAGGGACAGGGGACTATGGCTACACCTTC.

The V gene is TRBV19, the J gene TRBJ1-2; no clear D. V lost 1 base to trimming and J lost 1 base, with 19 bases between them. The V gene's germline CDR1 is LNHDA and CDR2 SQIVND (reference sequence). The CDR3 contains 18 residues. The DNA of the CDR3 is TGTGCCAGTAGTATAGGGCTTTTGGGCCCCAGGATTAACTATGGCTACACCTTC. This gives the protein CASSIGLLGPRINYGYTF.

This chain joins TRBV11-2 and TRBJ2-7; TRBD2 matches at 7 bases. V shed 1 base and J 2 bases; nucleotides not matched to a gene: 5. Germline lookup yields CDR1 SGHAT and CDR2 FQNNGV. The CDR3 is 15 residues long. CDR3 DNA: TGTGCCAGCAGCTTAGGGTGGGGGGGAACCTACGAGCAGTACTTC. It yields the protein CASSLGWGGTYEQYF.

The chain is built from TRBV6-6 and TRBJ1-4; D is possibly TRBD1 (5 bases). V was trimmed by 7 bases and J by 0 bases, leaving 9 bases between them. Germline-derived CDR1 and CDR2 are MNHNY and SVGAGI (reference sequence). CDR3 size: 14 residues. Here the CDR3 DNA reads TGTGCCAGCAACCAGGGCCCAACTAATGAAAAACTGTTTTTT. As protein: CASNQGPTNEKLFF.

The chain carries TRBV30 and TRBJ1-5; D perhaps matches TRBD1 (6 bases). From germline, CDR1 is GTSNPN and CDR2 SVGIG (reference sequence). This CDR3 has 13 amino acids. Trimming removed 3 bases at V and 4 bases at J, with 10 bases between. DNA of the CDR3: TGTGCCTGGAGGTCACAGGGTAATCAGCCCCAGCATTTT. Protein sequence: CAWRSQGNQPQHF.

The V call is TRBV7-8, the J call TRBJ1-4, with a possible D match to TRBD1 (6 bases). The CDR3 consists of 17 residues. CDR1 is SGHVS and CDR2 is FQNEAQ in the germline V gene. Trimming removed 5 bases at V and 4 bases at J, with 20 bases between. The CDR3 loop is CASSPAGGIVGNEKLFF. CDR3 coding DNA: TGTGCCAGCAGCCCGGCGGGGGGCATTGTTGGTAATGAAAAACTGTTTTTT.